This TCR beta chain derives from a study of early T cells in non-severe SARS-CoV-2 infection. As for the study in general: Sequencing of bulk RNA from unsorted whole blood was done, without chain pairing. General observations from the study: Missing private and CD4 specificities, VDJdb matching favored anti-spike CD8 responses.

About this clonotype: Antigen: not known.

Unique molecular identifiers were attached to individual cDNA molecules. MiXCR, applied by TCRdb to the 5' RACE reads, yields one record per CDR3 protein. Altogether some 76,000 distinct CDR3 sequences are present, roughly 13% being singletons, with the ten largest covering around 15%. This CDR3 has 15 residues. The germline V and J ends were trimmed by 2 bases and 2 bases, with 10 bases remaining between them. The receptor was isolated from an adult who was a healthcare worker with PCR-confirmed SARS-CoV-2 infection or an uninfected control (not recorded which). The sequencing input was whole blood. The chain has TRBV12-3 or TRBV12-4 and TRBJ2-4; D is undetermined. The DNA of the CDR3 is TGTGCCAGCAGTTTAACGGCCTTTTCCAAAAACATTCAGTACTTC. It is translated as CASSLTAFSKNIQYF.